This record covers a single T cell receptor (beta chain). Its antigen is as yet unknown. V was pared by 6 bases and J by 5 bases, with 7 bases of the junction left unmatched. The CDR3 spans 14 residues. Per the germline V gene, CDR1 is MNHEY and CDR2 is SMNVEV (reference sequence). TCRdb keeps only in-frame clones here, not all; method: immunoSEQ multiplex PCR. The sample includes about 100,000 clones, less than 95% of them seen just once. This specimen comes from a study of cytomegalovirus exposure and HLA in healthy donors. Study results and caveats: The tendency of first-cohort TCR clusters to co-occur in the 110 or so validation repertoires emerged from a later analysis. The study recorded 164 TCR beta chains that were cytomegalovirus-associated. Both high specificity and high sensitivity reportedly marked the classifier's diagnosis of cytomegalovirus status.

The donors formed part of the approximately 120-subject validation cohort, distinct from the roughly 630-subject first cohort. This sequence joins TRBV27 and TRBJ2-7, with TRBD1 identical over 10 bases. The sequencing sample was made of PBMCs. The clonotype originates from a woman younger than 30 in good health and CMV-seronegative. CDR3 residues: CASRPGQGSHEQYF. The CDR3 nucleotides are TGTGCCAGCAGACCGGGACAGGGGAGTCACGAGCAGTACTTC.